These 8 T cell receptor beta chains came from one sample sequenced in a study of blood T cell repertoires in COVID-19. Method: immunoSEQ multiplex PCR; TCRdb's copy keeps in-frame clones and lacks some. The sample consists of over 250,000 clones, approximately 85% of them appearing once. Sequencing input: peripheral blood. These receptors all come from a human donor in a cohort sampled during active COVID-19.

This sequence joins TRBV29-1 and TRBJ2-7; weak D call: TRBD1 (6 bases). V lost 4 bases, J lost 3 bases, and 22 bases lay in between. The CDR3 sequence is 16 residues long. CDR1 and CDR2 (germline): SQVTM, ANQGSEA. The CDR3 region has the DNA TGCAGCGTTGGGGGAACCGGACAGCTCCGTATCTACGAGCAGTACTTC. Translation: CSVGGTGQLRIYEQYF.

The rearrangement joins TRBV7-9 to TRBJ1-4, with TRBD1 matching over 9 bases. Germline V lookup: CDR1 SEHNR, CDR2 FQNEAQ (reference sequence). V shed 0 bases and J 7 bases; nucleotides not matched to a gene: 6. The CDR3 loop spans 16 amino acids. The CDR3 DNA is TGTGCCAGCAGCTTAGCGCGGGACAGGGTTGGTGAAAAACTGTTTTTT. It translates to CASSLARDRVGEKLFF.

This chain links TRBV3-1 (or the pseudogene TRBV3-2) with TRBJ2-1; TRBD2 aligns across 12 bases. J gave up 10 bases and V 3 bases, and 7 bases lay outside the gene matches. The CDR3 sequence is 15 residues long. Germline values: CDR1 LGHDT, CDR2 YNNKEL (reference sequence). The DNA for the CDR3 is TGTGCCAGCAGCCACCCGGGACTAGCGGGTAGGGAGCAGTTCTTC. Amino acid sequence: CASSHPGLAGREQFF.

This clone appeared a single time. This chain uses TRBV19 with TRBJ2-1, with 11 bases lining up with TRBD1. CDR3 length: 17 residues. V shed 6 bases, J shed 0 bases, and the junction held 7 bases outside the gene matches. The germline V gene has CDR1 LNHDA and CDR2 SQIVND (reference sequence). In DNA form, the CDR3 reads TGTGCCAGTAGGCCGGGACAGGGGGGAAGCTCCTACAATGAGCAGTTCTTC. Its translation is CASRPGQGGSSYNEQFF.

The chain recombines TRBV7-9 with TRBJ2-5; no definite D call. With 3 bases removed from V and 5 bases from J, the gap between germline ends came to 13 bases. The CDR3 covers 14 residues. Germline V gives CDR1 SEHNR, CDR2 FQNEAQ (reference sequence). CDR3 bases: TGTGCCAGCAGCTTTGGCGCTAGTCGGGAGACCCAGTACTTC. Translated: CASSFGASRETQYF.

Here the CDR3 reads CASSFFPSGAGEQFF. The CDR3 nucleotides read TGTGCCAGCAGCTTCTTTCCTAGCGGTGCGGGTGAGCAGTTCTTC. The chain has TRBV7-8 and TRBJ2-1; TRBD2 matches 7 bases. Trimming at V came to 3 bases and at J to 9 bases, leaving 11 bases not matched to a gene. Germline V gene sequence: CDR1 SGHVS, CDR2 FQNEAQ. The CDR3 spans 15 residues.

The chain is built from TRBV6-5 and TRBJ2-2, with unresolved D. Trimming removed 2 bases from V and 7 bases from J, with 8 bases in between. This CDR3 contains 13 residues. Germline loops: CDR1 MNHEY, CDR2 SVGAGI. CDR3 in amino acids: CASSYVRSGELFF. CDR3 sequence (DNA): TGTGCCAGCAGTTACGTCCGGAGCGGGGAGCTGTTTTTT.

V is TRBV7-8 and J is TRBJ1-1, with a possible D match to TRBD1 (5 bases). Trimming left V 4 bases short and J 2 bases short, with 11 bases between. From germline, CDR1 is SGHVS and CDR2 FQNEAQ. The CDR3 spans 14 residues. The CDR3 protein is CASSSTGLNTEAFF. As DNA, the CDR3 is TGTGCCAGCAGCTCCACAGGCCTTAACACTGAAGCTTTCTTT.